These 9 T cell receptor beta chains originate from one sample sequenced in a study of shared clonotypes between healthy human individuals. TCRdb's table, derived via immunoSEQ multiplex PCR, lists solely in-frame clones and lacks some. Altogether roughly 700,000 clones are present, roughly 70% being singletons, with the ten largest covering roughly 1.7%. Specimen: memory CD4+ T cells sorted from blood. The subset was: CD45RA-negative fraction. The source is a woman aged 30 to 39 in good health.

The V call is TRBV28, the J call TRBJ1-5; D is possibly TRBD1 (5 bases). This CDR3 comprises 14 residues. The germline CDR1 and CDR2 sequences are MDHEN and SYDVKM. Trimming stripped 2 bases from V and 3 bases from J, with 8 bases between. This chain's CDR3 is CASSLGTPNQPQHF. CDR3 DNA: TGTGCCAGCAGTTTAGGGACCCCCAATCAGCCCCAGCATTTT.

The gene calls are TRBV11-1 and TRBJ2-1, with D perhaps TRBD2 (5 bases). V was cut by 2 bases and J by 8 bases, with 10 bases left in between. The CDR3 has 13 amino acids. The germline V gene has CDR1 SGHAT and CDR2 FQDESV (reference sequence). As DNA, the CDR3 is TGTGCCAGCAGCTTAAGGTACGGGGATGAGCAGTTCTTC. Protein sequence: CASSLRYGDEQFF.

The V gene is TRBV28, the J gene TRBJ1-5; D possibly corresponds to TRBD1 (5 bases). CDR1 and CDR2 (germline): MDHEN, SYDVKM. This CDR3 comprises 15 residues. V gave up 6 bases and J gave up 2 bases, with 14 bases separating them. CDR3 residues: CASRVAQGGNQPQHF. The CDR3 DNA reads TGTGCCAGCAGGGTCGCTCAGGGTGGCAATCAGCCCCAGCATTTT.

Turning to this clone: Different DNA sequences within this sample yield the same CDR3. The chain employs TRBV2 and TRBJ1-4; D is perhaps TRBD1 (6 bases). The V and J ends lost 1 base and 4 bases respectively, with 7 bases between them. There are 14 residues in the CDR3. Germline CDR1 SNHLY, CDR2 FYNNEI. CDR3 loop: CASSEGRGNEKLFF. The CDR3 nucleotides read TGTGCCAGCAGTGAAGGCAGGGGTAATGAAAAACTGTTTTTT.

This clone came up a few times. The chain combines TRBV7-9 with TRBJ2-1; no clear D. Germline V lookup: CDR1 SEHNR, CDR2 FQNEAQ (reference sequence). The germline V and J ends were trimmed by 6 bases and 4 bases, with 4 bases remaining between them. CDR3 length equals 11 residues. For the CDR3, the DNA is TGTGCCAGCAGGGAATACAATGAGCAGTTCTTC. Translating gives CASREYNEQFF.

In DNA, the CDR3 is TGCGCCAGCAGCCCCGGACTAGCGGGATACACCGGGGAGCTGTTTTTT. Its translation is CASSPGLAGYTGELFF. The chain combines TRBV5-1 with TRBJ2-2; 12 bases are shared with TRBD2. This CDR3 region has 16 residues. Germline lookup yields CDR1 SGHRS and CDR2 YFSETQ. The ends lost 4 bases at V and 3 bases at J; junction bases unmatched: 4.

V is TRBV5-1 and J is TRBJ2-3; the D is unclear. In germline, CDR1 is SGHRS, CDR2 YFSETQ. Trimming pared 7 bases from V and 4 bases from J, leaving 10 bases between. This CDR3 region has 12 residues. The CDR3 DNA follows: TGCGCCAGCGCCCAAGGAGCAGATACGCAGTATTTT. This codes for CASAQGADTQYF.

This clone showed up just a few times. The chain employs TRBV6-4 and TRBJ2-3, with TRBD1 matching over 7 bases. Trimming removed 2 bases from V and 2 bases from J; junction bases left unmatched: 1. The CDR3 extends over 14 amino acids. Germline loops: CDR1 MRHNA, CDR2 SNTAGT. The CDR3 protein is CASSDRGPTDTQYF. The CDR3 bases are TGTGCCAGCAGTGACAGGGGGCCCACAGATACGCAGTATTTT.

J is TRBJ2-7 and V is TRBV28, with D hard to call. The V end lost 7 bases, the J end lost 2 bases, and 12 bases lay between the germline ends. The CDR3 runs to 13 residues. Looked up from germline, CDR1 is MDHEN and CDR2 is SYDVKM. The CDR3 loop is CASIGHDPYEQYF. The CDR3 coding sequence is TGTGCCAGCATCGGGCACGACCCCTACGAGCAGTACTTC.